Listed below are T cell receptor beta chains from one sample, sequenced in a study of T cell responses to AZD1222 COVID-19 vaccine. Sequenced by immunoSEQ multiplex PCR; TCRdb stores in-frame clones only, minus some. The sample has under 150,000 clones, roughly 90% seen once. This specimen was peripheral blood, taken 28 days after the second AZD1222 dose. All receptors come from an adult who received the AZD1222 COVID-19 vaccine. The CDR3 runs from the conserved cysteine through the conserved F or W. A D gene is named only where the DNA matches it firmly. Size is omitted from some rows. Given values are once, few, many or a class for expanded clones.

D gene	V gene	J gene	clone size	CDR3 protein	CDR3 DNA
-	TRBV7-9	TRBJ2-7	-	CASSANVGHTTLYF	TGTGCCAGCAGCGCAAACGTTGGGCACACCACTTTGTACTTC
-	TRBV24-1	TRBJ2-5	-	CATSGGAPQETQYF	TGTGCCACCAGTGGTGGTGCCCCACAAGAGACCCAGTACTTC
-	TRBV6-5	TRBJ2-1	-	CASTPGALNNEQFF	TGTGCCAGCACCCCGGGGGCCCTCAACAATGAGCAGTTCTTC
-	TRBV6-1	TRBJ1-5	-	CASSEVDQPQHF	TGTGCCAGCAGTGAAGTCGATCAGCCCCAGCATTTT
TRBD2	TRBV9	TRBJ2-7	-	CASSPWTSGTEQYF	TGTGCCAGCAGCCCTTGGACTAGCGGGACCGAGCAGTACTTC
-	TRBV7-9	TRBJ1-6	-	CASSSSGGSPLHF	TGTGCCAGCAGCTCAAGCGGGGGATCACCCCTCCACTTT
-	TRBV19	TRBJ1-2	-	CASSIDLERGSSGYTF	TGTGCCAGTAGTATAGACCTCGAAAGGGGGTCCTCTGGCTACACCTTC
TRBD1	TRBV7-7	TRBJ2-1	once	CASSADRGGSEQFF	TGTGCTAGCAGCGCGGACAGGGGGGGTTCGGAGCAGTTCTTC
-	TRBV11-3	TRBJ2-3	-	CASSLGGEVDTQYF	TGTGCCAGCAGCTTAGGCGGAGAGGTAGATACGCAGTATTTT
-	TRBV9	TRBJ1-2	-	CASSFFDRIGNYGYTF	TGTGCCAGCAGCTTCTTCGACAGGATTGGGAACTATGGCTACACCTTC
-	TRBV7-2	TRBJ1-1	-	CASSSHGERAFF	TGTGCCAGCAGCTCTCATGGTGAAAGAGCTTTCTTT
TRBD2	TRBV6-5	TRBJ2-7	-	CASSLAGKQYF	TGTGCCAGCAGTTTAGCGGGAAAGCAGTACTTC
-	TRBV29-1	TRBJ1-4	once	CSVGLRDEKLFF	TGCAGCGTTGGGCTCAGGGATGAAAAACTGTTTTTT
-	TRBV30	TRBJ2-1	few	CAWAGSYNEQFF	TGTGCCTGGGCGGGGTCCTACAATGAGCAGTTCTTC
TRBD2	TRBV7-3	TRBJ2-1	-	CASSLGGSGVNEQFF	TGTGCCAGCAGCTTGGGCGGGAGCGGGGTCAATGAGCAGTTCTTC
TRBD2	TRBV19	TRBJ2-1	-	CASSMAGGGNEQFF	TGTGCCAGTAGTATGGCGGGAGGCGGCAATGAGCAGTTCTTC
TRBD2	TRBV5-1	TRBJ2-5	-	CASSPTSGRETQYF	TGCGCCAGCAGCCCCACTAGCGGGAGGGAGACCCAGTACTTC
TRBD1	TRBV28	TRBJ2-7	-	CASGRGGQGPYEQYF	TGTGCCAGCGGGCGGGGCGGACAGGGACCTTACGAGCAGTACTTC
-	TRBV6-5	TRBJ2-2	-	CASSPGTYGGELFF	TGTGCCAGCAGTCCAGGGACCTACGGCGGGGAGCTGTTTTTT
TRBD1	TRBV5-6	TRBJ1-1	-	CASSVGQGALGTEAFF	TGTGCCAGCAGCGTAGGACAGGGGGCGCTGGGGACTGAAGCTTTCTTT
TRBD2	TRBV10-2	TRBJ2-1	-	CASSESLPQREAPYNEQFF	TGCGCCAGCAGTGAGTCCCTACCCCAGCGGGAGGCACCCTACAATGAGCAGTTCTTC
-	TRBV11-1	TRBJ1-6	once	CASSLKGRWFDSPLHF	TGTGCCAGCAGCTTAAAGGGTCGGTGGTTTGATTCACCCCTCCACTTT
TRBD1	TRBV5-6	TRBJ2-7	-	CASSLLGQGVYEQYF	TGTGCCAGCAGCTTACTGGGACAGGGGGTCTACGAGCAGTACTTC
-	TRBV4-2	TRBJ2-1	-	CASSQALGDSHNEQFF	TGTGCCAGCAGCCAAGCCCTAGGGGACTCCCACAATGAGCAGTTCTTC
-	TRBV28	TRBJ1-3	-	CASTLGEEVDTIYF	TGTGCCAGCACCTTAGGGGAAGAGGTTGACACCATATATTTT
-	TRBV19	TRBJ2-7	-	CASADTYEQYF	TGTGCCAGTGCGGACACTTACGAGCAGTACTTC
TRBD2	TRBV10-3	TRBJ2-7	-	CAISELAGGGGYEQYF	TGTGCCATCAGTGAACTAGCGGGAGGTGGCGGCTACGAGCAGTACTTC
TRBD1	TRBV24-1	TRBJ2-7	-	CATSGHRGPSYEQYF	TGTGCCACCAGTGGACACAGGGGGCCCTCCTACGAGCAGTACTTC
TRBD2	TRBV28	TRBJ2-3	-	CATAWTSGRLADTQYF	TGTGCCACCGCGTGGACTAGCGGGAGGCTGGCAGATACGCAGTATTTT
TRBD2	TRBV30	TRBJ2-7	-	CAWSVPGTSLYEQYF	TGTGCCTGGAGTGTCCCCGGGACTAGCCTCTACGAGCAGTACTTC
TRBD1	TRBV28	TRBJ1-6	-	CASSFKTGGNSPLHF	TGTGCCAGCAGTTTTAAGACAGGGGGTAATTCACCCCTCCACTTT
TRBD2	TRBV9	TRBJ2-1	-	CASSVGVGTSGRIPSYNEQFF	TGTGCCAGCAGCGTAGGGGTGGGGACTAGCGGGAGGATTCCCTCCTACAATGAGCAGTTCTTC
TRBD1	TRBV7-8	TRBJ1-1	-	CASSLTGDARNTEAFF	TGTGCCAGCAGTCTCACAGGGGACGCTAGGAACACTGAAGCTTTCTTT
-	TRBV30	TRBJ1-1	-	CAWSVGLTTEAFF	TGTGCCTGGAGTGTAGGACTGACCACTGAAGCTTTCTTT
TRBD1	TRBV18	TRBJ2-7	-	CASSPLTGEQYF	TGTGCCAGCTCACCCCTGACAGGGGAGCAGTACTTC
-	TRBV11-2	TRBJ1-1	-	CASGPGHQNTEAFF	TGTGCCAGCGGACCGGGACATCAGAACACTGAAGCTTTCTTT
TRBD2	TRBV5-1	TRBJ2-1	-	CASSWTREDYYNEQFF	TGCGCCAGCAGCTGGACCCGGGAGGACTACTACAATGAGCAGTTCTTC
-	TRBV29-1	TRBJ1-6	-	CSVLEGFGSPLHF	TGCAGCGTCCTCGAGGGGTTTGGTTCACCCCTCCACTTT
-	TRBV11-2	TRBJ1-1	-	CASSLEAKARLNTEAFF	TGTGCCAGCAGCTTAGAAGCGAAGGCCCGACTGAACACTGAAGCTTTCTTT
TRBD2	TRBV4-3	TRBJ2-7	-	CASSQSLGGPSYEQYF	TGCGCCAGCAGCCAATCCCTGGGAGGGCCAAGCTACGAGCAGTACTTC